What follows are 11 T cell receptor beta chains derived from one specimen sequenced in a study of control samples from healthy donors and cancer patients. This table comes from immunoSEQ multiplex PCR, and its TCRdb copy is limited to in-frame clones, with some not included. The sample yields some 100,000 clones, about nine tenths seen once. The sample was blood. These receptor sequences come from a human donor in good health. The donor label of this sample is uncertain.

The rearrangement uses TRBV7-3 and TRBJ1-5; maybe TRBD1 (6 bases). The CDR3 has 13 residues. V lost 5 bases to trimming and J lost 7 bases, with 12 bases between them. Germline values: CDR1 SGHTA, CDR2 FQGTGA. Written as DNA, the CDR3 is TGTGCCAGCAGCCCAGGGGTGTCCCAGCCCCAGCATTTT. Translated: CASSPGVSQPQHF.

This rearrangement joins TRBV6-2 or TRBV6-3 to TRBJ1-5; D is unclear. Germline V gene lookup returns CDR1 MNHEY and CDR2 SVGEGT. V dropped 4 bases and J dropped 2 bases, with 6 bases sitting between them. The CDR3 extends over 13 amino acids. The CDR3 spells CASSFTGNQPQHF. The CDR3 DNA sequence: TGTGCCAGCAGTTTTACAGGCAATCAGCCCCAGCATTTT.

V usage is TRBV29-1 and J usage is TRBJ2-7; tentatively, D is TRBD2 (5 bases). Germline CDR1 SQVTM, CDR2 ANQGSEA. Trimming removed 6 bases at V and 1 base at J, with 10 bases between. The CDR3 sequence is 12 residues long. The CDR3 DNA sequence: TGCAGCGTCCGTCGGGGATCCTACGAGCAGTACTTC. It is translated as CSVRRGSYEQYF.

The chain links TRBV10-3 to TRBJ2-7; either TRBD1 or TRBD2 may supply D (5 bases each). This CDR3 region has 13 residues. With 11 bases removed from V and 0 bases from J, the gap between germline ends came to 14 bases. Germline V gives CDR1 ENHRY, CDR2 SYGVKD. CDR3 region: CASVGDASYEQYF. CDR3 bases: TGTGCCTCCGTCGGGGACGCCTCCTACGAGCAGTACTTC.

The chain couples TRBV7-8 to TRBJ1-6, with 8 bases fitting TRBD1. The trim removed 0 bases at V and 14 bases at J, leaving 15 bases unmatched. This CDR3 is 17 amino acids long. Germline-derived CDR1 and CDR2 are SGHVS and FQNEAQ. CDR3 nucleotide sequence: TGTGCCAGCAGCTTAGCGTTCGGACAGGGTATCAAAAGGGCCCTCCACTTT. Translated: CASSLAFGQGIKRALHF.

The rearrangement joins TRBV5-6 to TRBJ2-7; D not resolved. CDR3 length: 15 residues. V shed 0 bases and J shed 3 bases, with 13 bases lying between them. The germline V gene has CDR1 SGHDT and CDR2 YYEEEE. Here the CDR3 reads CASSLGRLLLYEQYF. The DNA of the CDR3 is TGTGCCAGCAGCTTGGGGAGACTTCTCCTCTACGAGCAGTACTTC.

The rearrangement uses TRBV10-3 and TRBJ2-5, with a weak D call TRBD1 (5 bases). The length of the CDR3 is 13 residues. Per germline, CDR1 ENHRY and CDR2 SYGVKD. Trimming took off 3 bases at V and 0 bases at J, with 5 bases between the two ends. The CDR3 loop is CAISDRDQETQYF. DNA for the CDR3: TGTGCCATCAGTGACAGGGACCAAGAGACCCAGTACTTC.

This chain uses TRBV6-4 with TRBJ2-1; 9 bases are shared with TRBD2. J lost 6 bases, V lost 0 bases, and 3 bases had no gene match. Germline assignment: CDR1 MRHNA and CDR2 SNTAGT. The CDR3 has 15 amino acids. The chain's CDR3 is CASSDSSGGVNEQFF. In nucleotides, the CDR3 is TGTGCCAGCAGTGACTCTAGCGGGGGAGTCAATGAGCAGTTCTTC.

V gene TRBV5-1 combines with J gene TRBJ2-5, with D uncertain. Germline V gene sequence: CDR1 SGHRS, CDR2 YFSETQ. The V end lost 2 bases, the J end lost 0 bases, and 8 bases lay between the germline ends. CDR3 length equals 14 residues. The DNA of the CDR3 is TGCGCCAGCAGCTTATCGGCTGACCAAGAGACCCAGTACTTC. Its protein product is CASSLSADQETQYF.

The chain couples TRBV18 to TRBJ1-2, with D possibly TRBD1 on 6 matching bases. The germline V gene has CDR1 KGHSH and CDR2 LQKENI. The CDR3 has 16 residues. Trimming stripped 2 bases from V and 4 bases from J, with 17 bases between. In DNA, the CDR3 is TGTGCCAGCTCACCATCACAGAGGGACATCCTCTATGGCTACACCTTC. Encoded protein: CASSPSQRDILYGYTF.

In this sample, this clone turned up a few times. This sequence joins TRBV15 and TRBJ1-5; 9 bases line up with TRBD1. Germline V gene data show CDR1 as LNHNV and CDR2 as YYDKDF (reference sequence). The CDR3 totals 16 residues. V lost 3 bases and J lost 4; bases outside the gene matches: 7. The CDR3 reads CATSSGQGNRNQPQHF. In nucleotides, the CDR3 is TGTGCCACCAGCAGCGGACAGGGGAATCGGAATCAGCCCCAGCATTTT. Full variable domain (rest looked up from reference TRBV15 and TRBJ1-5): DAMVIQNPRYQVTQFGKPVTLSCSQTLNHNVMYWYQQKSSQAPKLLFHYYDKDFNNEADTPDNFQSRRPNTSFCFLDIRSPGLGDTAMYLCATSSGQGNRNQPQHFGDGTRLSIL.